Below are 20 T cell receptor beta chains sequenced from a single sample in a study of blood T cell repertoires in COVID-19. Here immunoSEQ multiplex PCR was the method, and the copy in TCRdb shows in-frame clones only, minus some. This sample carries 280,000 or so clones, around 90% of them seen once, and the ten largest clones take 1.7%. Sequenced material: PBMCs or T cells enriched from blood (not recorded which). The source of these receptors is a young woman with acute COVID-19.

In nucleotides, the CDR3 is TGTGCCACCAGCAGAGGGGCGGGCGCAACTAATGAAAAACTGTTTTTT. It is translated as CATSRGAGATNEKLFF. The rearrangement uses TRBV15 and TRBJ1-4; D uncertain. The CDR3 is made up of 16 amino acids. V was cut by 1 base and J by 0 bases, with 9 bases left in between. Germline assignment: CDR1 LNHNV and CDR2 YYDKDF (reference sequence).

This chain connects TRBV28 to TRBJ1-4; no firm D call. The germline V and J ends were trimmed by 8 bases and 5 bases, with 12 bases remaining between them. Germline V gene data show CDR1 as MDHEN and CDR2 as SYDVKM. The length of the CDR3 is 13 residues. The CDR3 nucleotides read TGTGCCAGCGCCCGGGTGGCGAATGAAAAACTGTTTTTT. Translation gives CASARVANEKLFF.

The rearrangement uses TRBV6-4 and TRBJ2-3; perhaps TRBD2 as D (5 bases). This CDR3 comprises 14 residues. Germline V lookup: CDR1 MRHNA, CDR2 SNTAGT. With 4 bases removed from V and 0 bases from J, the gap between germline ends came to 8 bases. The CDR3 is CASSGGLSTDTQYF. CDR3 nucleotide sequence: TGTGCCAGCAGTGGCGGGCTCAGCACAGATACGCAGTATTTT.

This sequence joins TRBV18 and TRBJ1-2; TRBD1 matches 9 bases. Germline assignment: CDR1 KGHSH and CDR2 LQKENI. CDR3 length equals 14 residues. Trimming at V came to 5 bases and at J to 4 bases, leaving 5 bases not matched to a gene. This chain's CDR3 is CASSTLGQGYGYTF. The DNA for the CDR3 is TGTGCCAGCTCAACACTGGGACAGGGCTATGGCTACACCTTC.

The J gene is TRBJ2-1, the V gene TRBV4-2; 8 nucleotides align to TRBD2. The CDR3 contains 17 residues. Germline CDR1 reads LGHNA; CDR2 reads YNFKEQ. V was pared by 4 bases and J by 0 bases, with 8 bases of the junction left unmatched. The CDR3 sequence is CASSLISGASSYNEQFF. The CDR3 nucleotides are TGTGCCAGCAGCCTTATTAGCGGGGCCAGCTCCTACAATGAGCAGTTCTTC.

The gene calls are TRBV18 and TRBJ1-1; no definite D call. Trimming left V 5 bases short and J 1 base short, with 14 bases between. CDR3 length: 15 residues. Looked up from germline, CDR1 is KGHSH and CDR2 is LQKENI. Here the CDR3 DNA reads TGTGCCAGCTCAGTGGCCAAGTTACCGAACACTGAAGCTTTCTTT. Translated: CASSVAKLPNTEAFF.

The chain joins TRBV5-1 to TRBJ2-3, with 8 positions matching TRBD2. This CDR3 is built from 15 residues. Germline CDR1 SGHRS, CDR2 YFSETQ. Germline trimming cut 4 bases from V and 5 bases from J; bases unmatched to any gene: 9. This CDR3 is CASSAAQRELDTQYF. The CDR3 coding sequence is TGCGCCAGCAGCGCGGCGCAGCGGGAGTTAGATACGCAGTATTTT. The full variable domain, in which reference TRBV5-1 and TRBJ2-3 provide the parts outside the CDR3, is KAGVTQTPRYLIKTRGQQVTLSCSPISGHRSVSWYQQTPGQGLQFLFEYFSETQRNKGNFPGRFSGRQFSNSRSEMNVSTLELGDSALYLCASSAAQRELDTQYFGPGTRLTVL.

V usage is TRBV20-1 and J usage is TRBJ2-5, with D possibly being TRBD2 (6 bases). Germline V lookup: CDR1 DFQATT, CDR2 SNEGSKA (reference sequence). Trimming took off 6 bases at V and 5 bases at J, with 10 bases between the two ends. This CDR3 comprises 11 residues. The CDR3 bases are TGCAGTGCCACTAGCTGGGAGACCCAGTACTTC. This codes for CSATSWETQYF.

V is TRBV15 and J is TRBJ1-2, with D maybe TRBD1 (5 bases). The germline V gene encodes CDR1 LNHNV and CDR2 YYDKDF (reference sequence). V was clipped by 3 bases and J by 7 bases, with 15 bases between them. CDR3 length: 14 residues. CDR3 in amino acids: CATSSPQRGIGYTF. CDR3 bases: TGTGCCACCAGCAGCCCCCAGCGGGGGATTGGCTACACCTTC.

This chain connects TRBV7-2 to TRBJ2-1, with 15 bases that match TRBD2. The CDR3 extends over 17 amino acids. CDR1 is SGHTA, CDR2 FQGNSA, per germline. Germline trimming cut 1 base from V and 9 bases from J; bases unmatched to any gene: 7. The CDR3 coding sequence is TGTGCCAGCAGCTTAGGAGGACTAGCGGGAGGGTTGGGTGAGCAGTTCTTC. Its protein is CASSLGGLAGGLGEQFF. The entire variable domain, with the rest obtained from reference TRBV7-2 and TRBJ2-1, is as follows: GAGVSQSPSNKVTEKGKDVELRCDPISGHTALYWYRQSLGQGLEFLIYFQGNSAPDKSGLPSDRFSAERTGGSVSTLTIQRTQQEDSAVYLCASSLGGLAGGLGEQFFGPGTRLTVL.

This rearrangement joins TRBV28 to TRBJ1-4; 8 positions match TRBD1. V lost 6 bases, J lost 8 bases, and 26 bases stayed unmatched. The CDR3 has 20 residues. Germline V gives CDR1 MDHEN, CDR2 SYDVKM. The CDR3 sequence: CASRTISGTVFRGDREKLFF. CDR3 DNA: TGTGCCAGCAGGACCATCTCCGGGACAGTGTTTAGGGGGGACAGGGAAAAACTGTTTTTT.

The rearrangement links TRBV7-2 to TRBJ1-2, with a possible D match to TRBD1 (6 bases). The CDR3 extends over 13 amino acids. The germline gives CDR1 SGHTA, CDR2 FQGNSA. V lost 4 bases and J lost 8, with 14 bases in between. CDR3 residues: CASSSSQGLGYTF. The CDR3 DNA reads TGTGCCAGCAGCTCAAGTCAGGGGTTAGGCTACACCTTC.

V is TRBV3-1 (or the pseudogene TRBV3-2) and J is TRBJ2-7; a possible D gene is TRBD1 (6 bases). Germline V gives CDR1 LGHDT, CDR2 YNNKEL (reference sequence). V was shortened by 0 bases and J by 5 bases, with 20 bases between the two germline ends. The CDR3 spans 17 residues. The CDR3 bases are TGTGCCAGCAGCCAAGACGCCGTGACAGGTCTCGTGGACGAGCAGTACTTC. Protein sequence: CASSQDAVTGLVDEQYF.

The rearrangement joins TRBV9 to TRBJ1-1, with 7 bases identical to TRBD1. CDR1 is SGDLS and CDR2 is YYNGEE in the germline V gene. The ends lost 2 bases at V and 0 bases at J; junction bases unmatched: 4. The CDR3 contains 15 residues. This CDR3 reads CASSVGDSLNTEAFF. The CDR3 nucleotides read TGTGCCAGCAGCGTGGGGGACAGCTTGAACACTGAAGCTTTCTTT. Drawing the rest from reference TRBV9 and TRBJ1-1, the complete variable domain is DSGVTQTPKHLITATGQRVTLRCSPRSGDLSVYWYQQSLDQGLQFLIQYYNGEERAKGNILERFSAQQFPDLHSELNLSSLELGDSALYFCASSVGDSLNTEAFFGQGTRLTVV.

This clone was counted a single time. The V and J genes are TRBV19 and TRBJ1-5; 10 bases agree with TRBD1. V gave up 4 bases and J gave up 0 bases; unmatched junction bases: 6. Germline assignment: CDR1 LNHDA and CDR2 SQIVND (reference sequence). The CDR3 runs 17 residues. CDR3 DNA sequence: TGTGCCAGTAGTAGATGGGGACAGGGGACTAGCAATCAGCCCCAGCATTTT. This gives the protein CASSRWGQGTSNQPQHF.

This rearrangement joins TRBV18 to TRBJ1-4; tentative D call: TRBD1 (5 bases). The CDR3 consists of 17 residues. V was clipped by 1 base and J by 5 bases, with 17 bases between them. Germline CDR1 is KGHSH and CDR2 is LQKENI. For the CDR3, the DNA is TGTGCCAGCTCACCACAGGGAACCAGGCGGGACAATGAAAAACTGTTTTTT. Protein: CASSPQGTRRDNEKLFF.

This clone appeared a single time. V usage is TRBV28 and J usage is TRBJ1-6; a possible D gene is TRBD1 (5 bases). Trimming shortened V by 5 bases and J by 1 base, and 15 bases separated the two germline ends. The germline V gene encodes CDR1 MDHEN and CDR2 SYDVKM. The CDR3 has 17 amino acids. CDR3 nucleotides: TGTGCCAGCAGTACCGGCAGGGAGGGTTCCTATAATTCACCCCTCCACTTT. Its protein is CASSTGREGSYNSPLHF.

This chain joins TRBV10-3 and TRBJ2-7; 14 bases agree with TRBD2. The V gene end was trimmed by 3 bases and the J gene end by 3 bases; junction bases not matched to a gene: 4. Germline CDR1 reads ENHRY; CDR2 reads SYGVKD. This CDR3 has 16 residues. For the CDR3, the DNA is TGTGCCATCAGTGAACCTGGACTAGCGGGAGGCTACGAGCAGTACTTC. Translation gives CAISEPGLAGGYEQYF.

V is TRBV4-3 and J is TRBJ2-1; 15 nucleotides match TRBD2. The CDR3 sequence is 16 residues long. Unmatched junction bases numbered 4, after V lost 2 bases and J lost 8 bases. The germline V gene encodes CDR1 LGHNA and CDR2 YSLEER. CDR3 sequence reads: CASSQSGLAGGYEQFF. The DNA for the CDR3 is TGCGCCAGCAGCCAATCCGGACTAGCGGGAGGGTATGAGCAGTTCTTC.

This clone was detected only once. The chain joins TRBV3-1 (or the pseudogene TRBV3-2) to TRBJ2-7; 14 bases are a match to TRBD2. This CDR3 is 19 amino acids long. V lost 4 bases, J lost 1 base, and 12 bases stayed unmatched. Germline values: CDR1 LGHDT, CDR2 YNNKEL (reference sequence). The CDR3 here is CASSPGTSGRGRGSYEQYF. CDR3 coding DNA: TGTGCCAGCAGCCCCGGGACTAGCGGGAGAGGGAGGGGTTCCTACGAGCAGTACTTC.